The clone carrying this T cell receptor beta chain was recorded once. The sample originates from a study of cytomegalovirus exposure and HLA in healthy donors. A multiplex PCR was run with 60 Vbeta primers and 13 Jbeta primers. Sequenced by immunoSEQ multiplex PCR; TCRdb stores in-frame clones only, minus some. Of 130,000 to 150,000 clones in the sample, roughly four fifths were seen once. This receptor was identified in a middle-aged man in good health and CMV-seropositive. Material: PBMCs.

CDR3 protein: CASSLRLGGEQFF. The CDR3 nucleotides read TGTGCCAGCAGCTTGCGCCTAGGGGGTGAGCAGTTCTTC. The chain links TRBV7-6 to TRBJ2-1; D is perhaps TRBD1 (6 bases). The germline CDR1 and CDR2 sequences are SGHVS and FNYEAQ. CDR3 length equals 13 residues. V was clipped by 3 bases and J by 9 bases, with 12 bases between them.